Listed here are 27 T cell receptor beta chains from one sample, sequenced in a study of T-cell reconstitution after alpha-beta-depleted transplantation in children. Study-wide results and caveats: A year post-transplant, T-cell counts and diversity derived mostly from newly produced T cells.

Using unique molecular identifiers, the investigators prepared the TCRbeta library. MiXCR, applied by TCRdb to the PCR reads, yields one record per CDR3 protein. This table has a few hundred thousand distinct CDR3 sequences, around 7.3% appearing once. Antigens for these TCRs are unknown. Sample: peripheral blood, taken 360 days after TCRalphabeta/CD19-depleted stem cell transplant. Receptor source: a female patient aged 2-15 years who had a stem cell transplant for Fanconi anemia, so the T cells may come from the graft donor.

The J gene is TRBJ2-1, the V gene TRBV6-1, with 8 bases identical to TRBD1. Germline V lookup: CDR1 MNHNS, CDR2 SASEGT. Unmatched junction bases numbered 13, after V lost 8 bases and J lost 4 bases. The CDR3 is 16 residues long. CDR3 amino acids: CASRRAGGSSYNEQFF. CDR3 in DNA: TGTGCCAGCCGGAGGGCAGGGGGCTCCTCATACAATGAGCAGTTCTTC.

The chain links TRBV3-1 to TRBJ2-2; D gene ambiguous. CDR3 length: 17 amino acids. From germline, CDR1 is LGHDT and CDR2 YNNKEL (reference sequence). V was cut by 5 bases and J by 6 bases, with 22 bases left in between. Here the CDR3 DNA reads TGTGCCAGCAGCTTAAAATCCCCAAGCTGGTGGGCCGGGGAGCTGTTTTTT. It specifies CASSLKSPSWWAGELFF.

The V and J genes are TRBV7-2 and TRBJ1-6; D remains ambiguous. The CDR3 spans 14 residues. The germline V gene encodes CDR1 SGHTA and CDR2 FQGNSA. Trimming shortened V by 7 bases and J by 9 bases, and 16 bases separated the two germline ends. CDR3 amino acids: CASNIRGWGSPLHF. For the CDR3, the DNA is TGTGCCAGCAACATACGCGGGTGGGGTTCACCCCTCCACTTT. The complete variable domain, with remaining parts taken from reference TRBV7-2 and TRBJ1-6, reads GAGVSQSPSNKVTEKGKDVELRCDPISGHTALYWYRQSLGQGLEFLIYFQGNSAPDKSGLPSDRFSAERTGGSVSTLTIQRTQQEDSAVYLCASNIRGWGSPLHFGNGTRLTVT.

In its sample, this clonotype was seen many times. The chain has TRBV6-5 and TRBJ2-3, with D maybe TRBD1 (5 bases). Trimming left V 10 bases short and J 6 bases short, with 11 bases between. In germline, CDR1 is MNHEY, CDR2 SVGAGI. This CDR3 has 11 residues. CDR3 region: CATFKGDTQYF. CDR3 DNA: TGTGCCACATTCAAGGGGGATACGCAGTATTTT.

The V and J genes are TRBV6-5 and TRBJ2-1; 7 nucleotides agree with TRBD2. The germline CDR1 and CDR2 sequences are MNHEY and SVGAGI. The CDR3 loop spans 14 amino acids. With V trimmed by 0 bases and J by 12 bases, 8 bases remained unmatched. The CDR3 protein is CASSYSTSGVWQFF. The CDR3 DNA reads as TGTGCCAGCAGTTACTCGACGAGCGGGGTATGGCAGTTCTTC.

The chain uses TRBV2 and TRBJ2-1, with 9 bases fitting TRBD2. V lost 6 bases to trimming and J lost 3 bases; unmatched junction nucleotides: 12. Germline values: CDR1 SNHLY, CDR2 FYNNEI. This CDR3 comprises 17 residues. Here the CDR3 DNA reads TGTGCCAGCAGATCCCCCTTAGCGGGAGCTGACTACAATGAGCAGTTCTTC. It specifies CASRSPLAGADYNEQFF.

This clonotype was counted many times. J is TRBJ2-3 and V is TRBV20-1, with 12 bases aligning to TRBD2. Germline CDR1 reads DFQATT; CDR2 reads SNEGSKA (reference sequence). Unmatched junction bases numbered 7, after V lost 6 bases and J lost 6 bases. This CDR3 comprises 14 residues. CDR3 sequence (DNA): TGCAGTGCCCTAAGGACTAGCGGGGCTGATACGCAGTATTTT. Its protein is CSALRTSGADTQYF.

This clonotype was seen a few times. The chain links TRBV12-3 or TRBV12-4 to TRBJ1-4; unclear D gene. Trimming took off 3 bases at V and 0 bases at J, with 20 bases between the two ends. The CDR3 runs 19 residues. The CDR3 reads CASSFTLKGGLATNEKLFF. CDR3 DNA: TGTGCCAGCAGTTTTACTCTGAAGGGAGGACTTGCAACTAATGAAAAACTGTTTTTT.

This clonotype has only a few counts. This chain uses TRBV12-3 or TRBV12-4 with TRBJ1-4; no definite D call. With 5 bases removed from V and 10 bases from J, the gap between germline ends came to 14 bases. The CDR3 has 13 residues. DNA for the CDR3: TGTGCCAGCAGTCGAAGTTTTGTCGGAAAACTGTTTTTT. Amino acid sequence: CASSRSFVGKLFF.

V is TRBV28 and J is TRBJ2-7; TRBD2 aligns across 10 bases. Germline values: CDR1 MDHEN, CDR2 SYDVKM. Losses at the gene ends were 9 bases for V and 3 bases for J; bases not matched to a gene: 26. This CDR3 spans 20 amino acids. CDR3 sequence: CASLSPISGRLPEGSYEQYF. The CDR3 DNA reads TGTGCCAGTCTTTCCCCTATTAGCGGGAGGTTACCGGAGGGGAGCTACGAGCAGTACTTC.

Ten or more counts support this clonotype. The rearrangement links TRBV6-2 or TRBV6-3 to TRBJ1-1; tentatively, D is TRBD1 (5 bases). The V gene's germline CDR1 is MNHEY and CDR2 SVGEGT. Trimming took off 2 bases at V and 4 bases at J, with 11 bases between the two ends. This CDR3 has 14 residues. The DNA for the CDR3 is TGTGCCAGCAGTTACCTTCAGGGTCGCACTGAAGCTTTCTTT. Translated: CASSYLQGRTEAFF.

Remarks on this clonotype: It may be a read error: a sequence one base away is much more abundant. The chain is built from TRBV20-1 and TRBJ2-3; 9 bases map to TRBD2. The CDR3 has 14 residues. Germline CDR1 and CDR2: DFQATT and SNEGSKA (reference sequence). Written as DNA, the CDR3 is TGCAGGGCCCAGAGGGGGACTAGCCTAGATACGCAGTATTTT. Residues: CRAQRGTSLDTQYF.

This clonotype appeared many times. The chain has TRBV12-3 or TRBV12-4 and TRBJ2-7; 7 bases agree with TRBD1. This CDR3 comprises 13 residues. V trimming: 6 bases; J trimming: 6 bases; junction bases outside the gene matches: 8. As DNA, the CDR3 is TGTGCCAGCAGACGGACAGGTTCAACCGAGCAGTACTTC. Protein: CASRRTGSTEQYF.

The V gene is TRBV5-1, the J gene TRBJ1-1; D not resolved. The CDR3 extends over 15 amino acids. Germline V gene lookup returns CDR1 SGHRS and CDR2 YFSETQ. The V and J ends lost 3 bases and 0 bases respectively, with 12 bases between them. CDR3 sequence: CASSSMTAMNTEAFF. The CDR3 DNA reads TGCGCCAGCAGCTCGATGACGGCTATGAACACTGAAGCTTTCTTT.

This clonotype was counted ten times or more. The chain recombines TRBV5-1 with TRBJ1-5; 11 bases map to TRBD1. CDR1 and CDR2 (germline): SGHRS, YFSETQ. The CDR3 length is 15 residues. J gave up 7 bases and V 4 bases, and 7 bases lay outside the gene matches. CDR3 coding DNA: TGCGCCAGCAGCCCTGGACAGGGGGCAGGGCAGCCCCAGCATTTT. This sequence encodes CASSPGQGAGQPQHF. The variable domain in full, completed from reference TRBV5-1 and TRBJ1-5, reads KAGVTQTPRYLIKTRGQQVTLSCSPISGHRSVSWYQQTPGQGLQFLFEYFSETQRNKGNFPGRFSGRQFSNSRSEMNVSTLELGDSALYLCASSPGQGAGQPQHFGDGTRLSIL.

In its sample, this clonotype was seen many times. This rearrangement joins TRBV7-3 to TRBJ2-1; possibly TRBD2 for D (7 bases). From germline, CDR1 is SGHTA and CDR2 FQGTGA. V lost 4 bases and J lost 2, with 15 bases in between. The CDR3 is 16 residues long. CDR3 residues: CASSSRGGGPYNEQFF. CDR3 coding DNA: TGTGCCAGCAGCTCGAGGGGGGGTGGCCCCTACAATGAGCAGTTCTTC.

The rearrangement joins TRBV7-9 to TRBJ2-4; perhaps TRBD1 as D (6 bases). Per germline, CDR1 SEHNR and CDR2 FQNEAQ (reference sequence). Trimming took 5 bases from V and 0 from J, leaving 14 bases between them. The CDR3 is made up of 16 amino acids. CDR3 bases: TGTGCCAGCAGCCCGAGGACAGTTCTAGCCAAAAACATTCAGTACTTC. Its translation: CASSPRTVLAKNIQYF.

This clonotype occurred many times. The V and J genes are TRBV5-1 and TRBJ2-5; 8 positions match TRBD2. Per the germline V gene, CDR1 is SGHRS and CDR2 is YFSETQ. V dropped 0 bases and J dropped 0; count of bases not matched to a gene: 10. CDR3 size: 18 residues. The CDR3 sequence is CASSLGVASGSHQETQYF. CDR3 in DNA: TGCGCCAGCAGCTTGGGAGTAGCTAGCGGGTCTCACCAAGAGACCCAGTACTTC.

This clonotype was found a few times. V gene TRBV5-5 combines with J gene TRBJ1-4; D remains ambiguous. This CDR3 comprises 13 residues. The ends were cut back, 0 bases at V and 14 bases at J, with 14 bases in the middle. Germline-derived CDR1 and CDR2 are SGHKS and YYEKEE (reference sequence). The CDR3 coding sequence is TGTGCCAGCAGCTTGGCCCCGGACGGACCTCTGTTTTTT. Its translation: CASSLAPDGPLFF.

There are many counts of this clonotype. The V and J genes are TRBV7-2 and TRBJ1-6; no firm D call. The CDR3 covers 15 residues. V lost 3 bases, J lost 7 bases, and 13 bases lay in between. Germline assignment: CDR1 SGHTA and CDR2 FQGNSA. CDR3 nucleotide sequence: TGTGCCAGCAGCTTCACGGGAGGGAGAAATTCACCCCTCCACTTT. Its translation is CASSFTGGRNSPLHF.

This chain joins TRBV20-1 and TRBJ2-7; tentative D call: TRBD1 (5 bases). CDR3 length: 14 residues. Trimming took off 5 bases at V and 1 base at J, with 15 bases between the two ends. CDR1 DFQATT and CDR2 SNEGSKA come from the germline V gene (reference sequence). The CDR3 sequence: CSALGGAVSYEQYV. The CDR3 coding sequence is TGCAGTGCTTTGGGTGGGGCGGTTTCCTACGAGCAGTACGTC.

In its sample, this clonotype was seen many times. The chain is built from TRBV28 and TRBJ2-7; D is unclear. Per germline, CDR1 MDHEN and CDR2 SYDVKM. Between the trimmed V and J ends, which lost 2 bases and 3 bases, there was a span of 11 bases. The CDR3 runs to 14 residues. The CDR3 loop reads CASSLGLGLYEQYV. CDR3 nucleotides: TGTGCCAGCAGTTTAGGTCTGGGCCTCTACGAGCAGTACGTC.

This clonotype was found many times. The V and J genes are TRBV20-1 and TRBJ2-3; 9 bases map to TRBD2. Per the germline V gene, CDR1 is DFQATT and CDR2 is SNEGSKA (reference sequence). The CDR3 sequence is 15 residues long. Trimming removed 0 bases from V and 4 bases from J; junction bases left unmatched: 5. CDR3 sequence reads: CSARDAGGQADTQYF. In DNA form, the CDR3 reads TGCAGTGCTAGAGACGCGGGGGGGCAAGCAGATACGCAGTATTTT.

The rearrangement links TRBV20-1 to TRBJ1-2; possibly TRBD1 for D (5 bases). The germline CDR1 and CDR2 sequences are DFQATT and SNEGSKA (reference sequence). The CDR3 sequence is 12 residues long. The germline V and J ends were trimmed by 0 bases and 6 bases, with 8 bases remaining between them. In DNA form, the CDR3 reads TGCAGTGCTAGAGACCTCAGGGATGGCTACACCTTC. Translation: CSARDLRDGYTF.

Many counts were recorded for this clonotype. The rearrangement links TRBV20-1 to TRBJ2-3; D is ambiguous. Trimming pared 1 base from V and 1 base from J, leaving 9 bases between. Per germline, CDR1 DFQATT and CDR2 SNEGSKA (reference sequence). The CDR3 is made up of 14 amino acids. The CDR3 loop reads CSARGAWGTDTQYF. For the CDR3, the DNA is TGCAGTGCTAGAGGGGCGTGGGGCACAGATACGCAGTATTTT.

This clonotype was counted at least ten times. The chain joins TRBV11-2 to TRBJ2-5; 7 bases match TRBD2. The CDR3 length is 18 residues. The V segment lost 3 bases and the J segment 2 bases; nucleotides outside the gene matches: 15. CDR1 SGHAT and CDR2 FQNNGV come from the germline V gene. The CDR3 reads CASSLFSVGTTGQETQYF. CDR3 in DNA: TGTGCCAGCAGCTTGTTCTCGGTGGGGACTACAGGACAAGAGACCCAGTACTTC.

The sample holds many counts of this clonotype. The rearrangement uses TRBV10-3 and TRBJ1-1; maybe TRBD1 (6 bases). Trimming shortened V by 2 bases and J by 7 bases, and 14 bases separated the two germline ends. CDR1 is ENHRY, CDR2 SYGVKD, per germline. There are 14 residues in the CDR3. In DNA form, the CDR3 reads TGTGCCATCAGTGAGGTTGGTGGGGGCAGTGAAGCTTTCTTT. This gives the protein CAISEVGGGSEAFF.